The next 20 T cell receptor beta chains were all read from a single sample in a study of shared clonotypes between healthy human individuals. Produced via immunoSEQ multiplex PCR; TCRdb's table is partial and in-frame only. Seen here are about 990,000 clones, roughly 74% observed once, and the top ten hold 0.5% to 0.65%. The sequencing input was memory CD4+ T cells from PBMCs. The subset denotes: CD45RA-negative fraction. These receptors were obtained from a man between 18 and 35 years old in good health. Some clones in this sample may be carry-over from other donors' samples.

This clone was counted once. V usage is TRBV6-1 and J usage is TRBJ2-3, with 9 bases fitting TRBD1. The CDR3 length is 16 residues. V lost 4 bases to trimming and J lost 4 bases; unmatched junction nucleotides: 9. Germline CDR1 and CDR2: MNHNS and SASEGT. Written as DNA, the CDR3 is TGTGCCAGCAGTGCGTACAGGGGGCGCATCCCAGATACGCAGTATTTT. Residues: CASSAYRGRIPDTQYF.

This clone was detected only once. CDR3 sequence: CASSLSGTGRFNTEAFF. The CDR3 DNA follows: TGTGCCAGCAGTTTAAGCGGGACAGGAAGATTCAACACTGAAGCTTTCTTT. The rearrangement joins TRBV27 to TRBJ1-1; 8 bases line up with TRBD1. J lost 2 bases, V lost 2 bases, and 10 bases had no gene match. This CDR3 is 17 amino acids long. Germline CDR1 MNHEY, CDR2 SMNVEV (reference sequence).

CDR3 in DNA: TGCGCCAGCAGGACGGGAGGGCCCCACAATGAGCAGTTCTTC. As protein: CASRTGGPHNEQFF. The chain is built from TRBV5-1 and TRBJ2-1; 8 nucleotides match TRBD2. The V gene end was trimmed by 5 bases and the J gene end by 5 bases; junction bases not matched to a gene: 6. The CDR3 covers 14 residues. Germline loops: CDR1 SGHRS, CDR2 YFSETQ.

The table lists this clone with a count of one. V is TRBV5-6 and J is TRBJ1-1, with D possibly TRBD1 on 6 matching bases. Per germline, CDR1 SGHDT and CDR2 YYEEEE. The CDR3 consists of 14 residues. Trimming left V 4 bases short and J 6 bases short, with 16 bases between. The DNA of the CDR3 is TGTGCCAGCAGCCCCGGGGGCGGGGTCCCTGAAGCTTTCTTT. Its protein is CASSPGGGVPEAFF.

The CDR3 reads CASSQERGTQAFF. CDR3 DNA sequence: TGCGCCAGCAGCCAAGAGAGGGGGACGCAAGCTTTCTTT. The chain uses TRBV4-3 and TRBJ1-1, with D maybe TRBD1 (6 bases). The germline V and J ends were trimmed by 0 bases and 9 bases, with 11 bases remaining between them. CDR3 length: 13 amino acids. Looked up from germline, CDR1 is LGHNA and CDR2 is YSLEER.

CDR3 protein: CASSGLGLSGANVLTF. The CDR3 coding sequence is TGTGCCAGCAGTGGTCTAGGTCTCTCTGGGGCCAACGTCCTGACTTTC. The chain has TRBV6-1 and TRBJ2-6; D ambiguous. Trimming pared 4 bases from V and 0 bases from J, leaving 10 bases between. Germline loops: CDR1 MNHNS, CDR2 SASEGT. The CDR3 consists of 16 residues.

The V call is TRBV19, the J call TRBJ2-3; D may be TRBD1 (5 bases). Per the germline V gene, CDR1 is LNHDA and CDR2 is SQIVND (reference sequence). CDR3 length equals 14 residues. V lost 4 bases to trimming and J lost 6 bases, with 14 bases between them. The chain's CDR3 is CASSTRLSGDTQYF. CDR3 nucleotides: TGTGCCAGTAGTACCCGATTATCAGGGGATACGCAGTATTTT.

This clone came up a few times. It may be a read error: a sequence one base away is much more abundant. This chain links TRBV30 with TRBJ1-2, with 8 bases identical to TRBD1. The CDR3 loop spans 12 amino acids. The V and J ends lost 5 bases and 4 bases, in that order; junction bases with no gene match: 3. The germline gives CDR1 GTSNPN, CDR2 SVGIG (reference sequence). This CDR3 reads CAWGDRPYGYTF. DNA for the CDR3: TGTGCCTGGGGGGACAGGCCCTATGGCTACACCTTC.

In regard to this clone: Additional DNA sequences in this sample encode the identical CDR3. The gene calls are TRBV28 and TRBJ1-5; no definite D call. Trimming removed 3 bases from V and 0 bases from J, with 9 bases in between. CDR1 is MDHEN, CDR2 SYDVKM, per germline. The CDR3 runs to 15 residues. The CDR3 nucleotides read TGTGCCAGCAGTTTTGGGTTTCATAGCAATCAGCCCCAGCATTTT. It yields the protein CASSFGFHSNQPQHF.

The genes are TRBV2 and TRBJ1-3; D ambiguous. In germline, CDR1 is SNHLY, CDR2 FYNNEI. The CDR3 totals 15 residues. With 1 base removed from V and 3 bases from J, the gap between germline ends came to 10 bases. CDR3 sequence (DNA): TGTGCCAGCAGTGAAGGGGGAACCTTTGGAAACACCATATATTTT. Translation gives CASSEGGTFGNTIYF.

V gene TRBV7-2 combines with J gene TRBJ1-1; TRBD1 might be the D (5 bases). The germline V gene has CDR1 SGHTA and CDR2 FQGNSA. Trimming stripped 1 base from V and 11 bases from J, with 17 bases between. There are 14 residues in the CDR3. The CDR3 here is CASSLVWQGGSAFF. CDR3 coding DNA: TGTGCCAGCAGCTTAGTCTGGCAGGGTGGTTCGGCTTTCTTT.

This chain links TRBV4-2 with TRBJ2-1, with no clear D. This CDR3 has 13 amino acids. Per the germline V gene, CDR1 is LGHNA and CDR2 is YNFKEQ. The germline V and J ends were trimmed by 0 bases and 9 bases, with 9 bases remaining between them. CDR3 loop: CASSQEVGFEQFF. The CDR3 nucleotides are TGTGCCAGCAGCCAAGAGGTCGGGTTTGAGCAGTTCTTC.

The CDR3 loop is CASSREWRGKPKETQYF. CDR3 in DNA: TGTGCCAGCAGCCGCGAATGGAGGGGCAAGCCTAAAGAGACCCAGTACTTC. The V call is TRBV7-2, the J call TRBJ2-5, with D maybe TRBD2 (6 bases). Trimming took 5 bases from V and 3 from J, leaving 22 bases between them. The CDR3 totals 17 residues. Germline values: CDR1 SGHTA, CDR2 FQGNSA.

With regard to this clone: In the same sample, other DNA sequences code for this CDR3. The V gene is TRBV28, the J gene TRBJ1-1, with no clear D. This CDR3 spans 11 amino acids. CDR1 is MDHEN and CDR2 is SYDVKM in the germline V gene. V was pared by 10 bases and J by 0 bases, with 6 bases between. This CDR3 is CATTVNTEAFF. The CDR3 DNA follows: TGTGCCACGACTGTGAACACTGAAGCTTTCTTT.

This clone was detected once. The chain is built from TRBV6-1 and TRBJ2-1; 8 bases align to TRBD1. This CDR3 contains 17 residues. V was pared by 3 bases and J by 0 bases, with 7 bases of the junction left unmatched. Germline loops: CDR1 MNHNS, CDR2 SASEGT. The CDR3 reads CASSDIIGTGSYNEQFF. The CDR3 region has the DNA TGTGCCAGCAGTGATATTATAGGGACAGGCTCCTACAATGAGCAGTTCTTC.

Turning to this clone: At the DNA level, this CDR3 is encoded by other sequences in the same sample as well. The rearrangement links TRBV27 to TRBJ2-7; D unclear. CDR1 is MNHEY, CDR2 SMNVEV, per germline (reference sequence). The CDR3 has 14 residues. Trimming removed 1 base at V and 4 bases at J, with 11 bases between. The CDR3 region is CASSLYPGDYEQYF. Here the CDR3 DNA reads TGTGCCAGCAGTTTATACCCAGGAGATTACGAGCAGTACTTC.

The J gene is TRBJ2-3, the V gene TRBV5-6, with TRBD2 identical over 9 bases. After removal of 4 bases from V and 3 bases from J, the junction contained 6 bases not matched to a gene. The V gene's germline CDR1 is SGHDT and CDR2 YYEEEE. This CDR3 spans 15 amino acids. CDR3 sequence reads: CASSLDSGRTDTQYF. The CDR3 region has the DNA TGTGCCAGCAGCCTGGATAGCGGGAGAACAGATACGCAGTATTTT.

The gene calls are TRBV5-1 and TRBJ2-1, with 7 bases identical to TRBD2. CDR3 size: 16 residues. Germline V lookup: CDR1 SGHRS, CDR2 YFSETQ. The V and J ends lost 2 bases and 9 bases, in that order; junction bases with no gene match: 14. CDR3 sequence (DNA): TGCGCCAGCAGCTTTGGTCCAGCGGGGACGTTCGGTGAGCAGTTCTTC. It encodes CASSFGPAGTFGEQFF.

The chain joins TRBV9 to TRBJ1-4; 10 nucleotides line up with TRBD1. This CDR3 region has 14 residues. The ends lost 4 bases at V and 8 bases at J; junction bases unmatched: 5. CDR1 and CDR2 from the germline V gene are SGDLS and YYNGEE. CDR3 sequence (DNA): TGTGCCAGCAGCCCACAGGGACAGGGGGAAAAACTGTTTTTT. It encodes CASSPQGQGEKLFF.

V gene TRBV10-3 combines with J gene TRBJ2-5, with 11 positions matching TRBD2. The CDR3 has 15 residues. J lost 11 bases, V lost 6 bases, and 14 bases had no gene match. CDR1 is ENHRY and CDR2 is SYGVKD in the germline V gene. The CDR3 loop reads CAISPTSGRFDRQYF. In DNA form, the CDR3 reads TGTGCCATCAGCCCTACTAGCGGGAGATTCGACAGGCAGTACTTC.